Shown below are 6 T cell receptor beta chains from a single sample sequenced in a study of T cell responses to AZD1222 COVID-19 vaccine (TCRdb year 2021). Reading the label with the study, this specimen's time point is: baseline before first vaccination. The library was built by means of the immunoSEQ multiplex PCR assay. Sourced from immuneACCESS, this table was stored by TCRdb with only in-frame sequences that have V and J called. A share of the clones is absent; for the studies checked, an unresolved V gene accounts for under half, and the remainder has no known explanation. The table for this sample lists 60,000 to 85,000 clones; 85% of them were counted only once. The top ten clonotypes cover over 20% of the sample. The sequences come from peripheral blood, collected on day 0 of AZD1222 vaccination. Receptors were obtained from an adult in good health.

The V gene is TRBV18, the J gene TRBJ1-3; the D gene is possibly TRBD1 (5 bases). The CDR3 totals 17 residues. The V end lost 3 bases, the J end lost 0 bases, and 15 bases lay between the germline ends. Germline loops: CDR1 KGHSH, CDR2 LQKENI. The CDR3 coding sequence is TGTGCCAGCTCACCCAAAAAAACAGGAAGCTCTGGAAACACCATATATTTT. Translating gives CASSPKKTGSSGNTIYF.

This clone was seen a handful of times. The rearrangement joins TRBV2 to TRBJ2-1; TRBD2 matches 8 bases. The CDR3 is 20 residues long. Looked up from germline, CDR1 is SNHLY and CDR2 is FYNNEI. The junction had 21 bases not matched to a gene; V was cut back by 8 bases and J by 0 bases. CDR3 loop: CASSSPTAETSGRSYNEQFF. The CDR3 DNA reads TGTGCCAGCTCCTCTCCAACAGCTGAAACTAGCGGACGCTCCTACAATGAGCAGTTCTTC.

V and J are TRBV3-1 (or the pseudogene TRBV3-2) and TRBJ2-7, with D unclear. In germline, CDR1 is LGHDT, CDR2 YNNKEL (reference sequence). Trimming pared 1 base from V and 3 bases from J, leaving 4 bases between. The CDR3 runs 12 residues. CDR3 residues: CASSQASYEQYF. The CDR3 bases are TGTGCCAGCAGCCAAGCGAGCTACGAGCAGTACTTC.

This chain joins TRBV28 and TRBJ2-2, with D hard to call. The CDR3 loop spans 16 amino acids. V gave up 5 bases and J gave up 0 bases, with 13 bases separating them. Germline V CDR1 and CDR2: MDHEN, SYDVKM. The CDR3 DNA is TGTGCCAGCAGTATAACCGGACCCTCGAACACCGGGGAGCTGTTTTTT. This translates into CASSITGPSNTGELFF.

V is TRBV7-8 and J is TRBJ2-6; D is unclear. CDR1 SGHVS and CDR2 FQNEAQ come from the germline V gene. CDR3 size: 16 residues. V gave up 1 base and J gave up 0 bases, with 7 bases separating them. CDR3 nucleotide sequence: TGTGCCAGCAGCTTAGAAGGTCCCTCTGGGGCCAACGTCCTGACTTTC. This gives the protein CASSLEGPSGANVLTF.

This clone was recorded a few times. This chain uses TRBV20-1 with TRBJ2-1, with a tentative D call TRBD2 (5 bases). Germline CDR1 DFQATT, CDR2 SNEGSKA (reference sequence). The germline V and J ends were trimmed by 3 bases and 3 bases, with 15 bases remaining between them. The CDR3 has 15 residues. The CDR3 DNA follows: TGCAGTGCTAGTGGGATGGGAGCCATCTACAATGAGCAGTTCTTC. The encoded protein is CSASGMGAIYNEQFF.